Shown below are 6 T cell receptor beta chains from a single sample sequenced in a study of blood T cell repertoires in COVID-19. Generated by immunoSEQ multiplex PCR, the TCRdb table keeps only in-frame clones and is missing some. This table holds roughly 170,000 clones, 60% to 85% found once. Sequenced: peripheral blood. All receptors come from a woman in her sixties or seventies with COVID-19, enrolled during active disease.

This chain joins TRBV3-1 (or the pseudogene TRBV3-2) and TRBJ2-6; D is unclear. V lost 3 bases, J lost 4 bases, and 10 bases lay in between. CDR1 and CDR2 from the germline V gene are LGHDT and YNNKEL (reference sequence). The CDR3 spans 15 residues. The CDR3 DNA follows: TGTGCCAGCAGCCAGGTCCCCCGGGGGGCCAACGTCCTGACTTTC. Its translation is CASSQVPRGANVLTF.

This clone was picked up a small number of times. This rearrangement joins TRBV18 to TRBJ1-1, with D tentatively TRBD1 (5 bases). The CDR3 is made up of 13 amino acids. V was cut by 6 bases and J by 7 bases, with 15 bases left in between. Germline V gene data show CDR1 as KGHSH and CDR2 as LQKENI. CDR3 sequence reads: CASSSAGQGEAFF. DNA for the CDR3: TGTGCCAGCTCCTCCGCGGGGCAGGGTGAAGCTTTCTTT.

The rearrangement joins TRBV19 to TRBJ1-1; 7 bases align to TRBD1. CDR3 length: 18 residues. The V segment lost 4 bases and the J segment 5 bases; nucleotides outside the gene matches: 19. Per the germline V gene, CDR1 is LNHDA and CDR2 is SQIVND (reference sequence). CDR3 region: CASSNPSLQGWRGTEAFF. The DNA of the CDR3 is TGTGCCAGTAGTAACCCCTCTTTACAGGGGTGGAGGGGGACTGAAGCTTTCTTT.

The rearrangement joins TRBV7-2 to TRBJ2-2, with 12 bases fitting TRBD1. CDR1 and CDR2 from the germline V gene are SGHTA and FQGNSA. Trimming took 1 base from V and 7 from J; bases not matched to a gene: 7. The CDR3 is made up of 17 amino acids. Written as DNA, the CDR3 is TGTGCCAGCAGCTTAGTTCCGGGACAGGGGGCGGGCGGGGAGCTGTTTTTT. Protein: CASSLVPGQGAGGELFF.

CDR3 nucleotide sequence: TGTGCCAGCAGTTACGTCACAGGGGGGTCGAACACTGAAGCTTTCTTT. It translates to CASSYVTGGSNTEAFF. This sequence joins TRBV6-2 or TRBV6-3 and TRBJ1-1; 8 bases line up with TRBD1. The germline V gene has CDR1 MNHEY and CDR2 SVGEGT. CDR3 length equals 16 residues. J gave up 1 base and V 2 bases, and 6 bases lay outside the gene matches.

This clone has a handful of counts. V gene TRBV5-1 combines with J gene TRBJ2-5, with D unresolved. The CDR3 is made up of 14 amino acids. The ends were cut back, 4 bases at V and 4 bases at J, with 14 bases in the middle. The V gene's germline CDR1 is SGHRS and CDR2 YFSETQ. This CDR3 reads CASSPRLLRETQYF. CDR3 coding DNA: TGCGCCAGCAGCCCGAGACTGCTTCGAGAGACCCAGTACTTC.